This is a list of T cell receptor beta chains from one sample in a study of blood T cell repertoires in COVID-19. Some clones are missing from TCRdb's copy, which holds only in-frame ones; the method was immunoSEQ multiplex PCR. The sample lists under 250,000 clones, roughly 85% occurring once. Sequencing used peripheral blood. The origin of the receptors is a woman in her seventies with COVID-19, enrolled during active disease. Each CDR3 is given with its conserved first and last residue. A D gene is named only where the DNA matches it firmly. Clone size is given for some rows only: seen once, a few or many times, or a class if the clone is expanded.

.	.	TRBV5-1	TRBJ1-3	TGCGCCAGCAGCTTGGACCCAGGGCGGGGAAACACCATATATTTT	CASSLDPGRGNTIYF
.	TRBD1	TRBV29-1	TRBJ2-7	TGCAGCGTTGGACAGGGGGCATCATCCTACGAGCAGTACTTC	CSVGQGASSYEQYF
once	TRBD1	TRBV5-6	TRBJ1-1	TGTGCCAGCAGCCCTACAGGGGTAGGGAGCACTGAAGCTTTCTTT	CASSPTGVGSTEAFF
.	TRBD1	TRBV19	TRBJ2-5	TGTGCCAGTAGTATACAGGGACAGGGGGAAGGAGAGACCCAGTACTTC	CASSIQGQGEGETQYF
few	.	TRBV7-3	TRBJ2-2	TGTGCCAGCAGCTTAACGAACAGACCGAACACCGGGGAGCTGTTTTTT	CASSLTNRPNTGELFF
.	.	TRBV11-3	TRBJ1-3	TGTGCCAGCAGCGGGGGCCCCGGGGTCAACTCTGGAAACACCATATATTTT	CASSGGPGVNSGNTIYF
.	.	TRBV7-2	TRBJ2-2	TGTGCCAGCACTCCGCAGGGCCTATTCGGCGGGGAGCTGTTTTTT	CASTPQGLFGGELFF
.	TRBD1	TRBV9	TRBJ1-1	TGTGCCAGCCGGGGGGACAGGGATTTGAACACTGAAGCTTTCTTT	CASRGDRDLNTEAFF
.	.	TRBV29-1	TRBJ1-2	TGCAGCGTTGGACAGTTATATGGCTACACCTTC	CSVGQLYGYTF
.	TRBD2	TRBV10-3	TRBJ2-3	TGTGCCATCAGTGGGGAGGGGAGCGGGGTGACAGATACGCAGTATTTT	CAISGEGSGVTDTQYF
.	TRBD2	TRBV4-1	TRBJ2-1	TGCGCCAGCAGCCTCGGGACTAGCGGAAACAATGAGCAGTTCTTC	CASSLGTSGNNEQFF
.	.	TRBV19	TRBJ1-1	TGTGCCAGTACGGCGGGACTGACTGAAGCTTTCTTT	CASTAGLTEAFF
.	.	TRBV27	TRBJ2-7	TGTGCCAGCAGAACTGCAGGGTACACCTTCTCAAAATCCTACGAGCAGTACTTC	CASRTAGYTFSKSYEQYF
.	TRBD1	TRBV5-1	TRBJ1-6	TGCGCCAGCAGCTTCGCCAGGGGGAATTCACCCCTCCACTTT	CASSFARGNSPLHF
.	.	TRBV9	TRBJ2-2	TGTGCCAGCAGCGTAGGACTAGCGAACACCGGGGAGCTGTTTTTT	CASSVGLANTGELFF
once	.	TRBV7-2	TRBJ1-2	TGTGCCAGCAGCTTACCACCCCTGACGAGCGACTATGGCTACACCTTC	CASSLPPLTSDYGYTF
once	TRBD2	TRBV6-4	TRBJ2-1	TGTGCCAGCTTAGGACTAGCGGAAAAATACAATGAGCAGTTCTTC	CASLGLAEKYNEQFF
few	TRBD1	TRBV30	TRBJ1-1	TGTGCCTGGTCCACAGGGGGCAAAGGAAGGGGCGCTGAAGCTTTCTTT	CAWSTGGKGRGAEAFF
.	TRBD1	TRBV19	TRBJ1-5	TGTGCCAGTAGTACCCGGACAGGGGACAGCAATCAGCCCCAGCATTTT	CASSTRTGDSNQPQHF
once	.	TRBV19	TRBJ1-3	TGTGCCACTAAACCGGACGGGAACTCTGGAAACACCATATATTTT	CATKPDGNSGNTIYF
.	TRBD2	TRBV12-3/TRBV12-4	TRBJ2-7	TGTGCCAGCAGTGGTAGCGGGAACGAGCAGTACTTC	CASSGSGNEQYF
.	.	TRBV6-6	TRBJ1-5	TGTGCCAGCAGTTACTCGTCTCCAGGGTTACAGCCCCAGCATTTT	CASSYSSPGLQPQHF
once	TRBD2	TRBV6-2/TRBV6-3	TRBJ2-7	TGTGCCAGCAGTTACCCCCCCGGGGAGGGCTACGAGCAGTACTTC	CASSYPPGEGYEQYF
.	TRBD1	TRBV18	TRBJ1-1	TGTGCCAGCTCAATGACAGGGGTTGTTACTGAAGCTTTCTTT	CASSMTGVVTEAFF
once	TRBD1	TRBV28	TRBJ1-2	TGTGCCAGCGAGGGGGCGCGAGGCTACACCTTC	CASEGARGYTF
.	.	TRBV21-1	TRBJ1-5	TGTGCCAGCAGCAAAGTAGGGGCTTCAAGGGGGAATCAGCCCCAGCATTTT	CASSKVGASRGNQPQHF
.	TRBD1	TRBV19	TRBJ2-7	TGTGCCAGTAGTAGTGACAGGGAATCGTACGAGCAGTACTTC	CASSSDRESYEQYF
.	.	TRBV14	TRBJ1-2	TGTGCCAGCAGCCAAGGTTGGGGCGCCGGCTATGGCTACACCTTC	CASSQGWGAGYGYTF
few	.	TRBV5-1	TRBJ2-7	TGCGCCAGCAAGGGGGAGTACGAGCAGTACTTC	CASKGEYEQYF
.	TRBD2	TRBV11-2	TRBJ2-5	TGTGCCAGCAGCCAAGGAGCCGGGGGGGGGACCCAGTACTTC	CASSQGAGGGTQYF
.	.	TRBV18	TRBJ1-1	TGTGCCAGCTCACCTACGAGTGCCGTGAACACTGAAGCTTTCTTT	CASSPTSAVNTEAFF
.	.	TRBV21-1	TRBJ2-7	TGTGCCAGCAGCAAAGCGGGGGCGGTCTGGGACGAGCAGTACTTC	CASSKAGAVWDEQYF
.	.	TRBV6-5	TRBJ2-6	TGTGCCAGCAGGGACTCCCCGGCTGGGGCCAACGTCCTGACTTTC	CASRDSPAGANVLTF
once	TRBD1	TRBV11-2	TRBJ1-6	TGTGCCAGCAGCCCCCGAAACCTCGGACAGGGCCCACCCCTCCACTTT	CASSPRNLGQGPPLHF
few	TRBD1	TRBV7-9	TRBJ1-6	TGTGCCAGCAGCTTGGGGACAGGGGTTAATTCACCCCTCCACTTT	CASSLGTGVNSPLHF
.	.	TRBV11-3	TRBJ2-1	TGTGCCAGCAGCTTAGGTCCGGGAAGCTCCTACAATGAGCAGTTCTTC	CASSLGPGSSYNEQFF
.	.	TRBV7-8	TRBJ1-1	TGTGCCAGCAGCCCCTACGGGAATGGGGACACTGAAGCTTTCTTT	CASSPYGNGDTEAFF
.	.	TRBV27	TRBJ2-1	TGTGCCAGCAGTTTAACCCCCCCCCAGGGGACCCCTTACAATGAGCAGTTCTTC	CASSLTPPQGTPYNEQFF
.	TRBD1	TRBV30	TRBJ1-3	TGTGCCTGGAGCTTAACCGGGACAGGAGGAAACACCATATATTTT	CAWSLTGTGGNTIYF
.	TRBD1	TRBV4-3	TRBJ1-1	TGCGCCAGCAGCCAAGGGTACAGGGGCCGCCAGGCTGAAGCTTTCTTT	CASSQGYRGRQAEAFF